The subject of this entry is one T cell receptor beta chain. What it recognizes is unknown. These data belong to a study of cytomegalovirus exposure and HLA in healthy donors. Looking at the study overall: Clustering assigned about four fifths of the approximately 370 genotyped donors to the Caucasian-associated ancestry cluster.

Germline values: CDR1 SNHLY, CDR2 FYNNEI. With 1 base clipped from V and 4 bases from J, the junction kept 6 bases outside the gene matches. The CDR3 length is 15 residues. Findings of the study overall: CMV serostatus alone was available as immune exposure information. Some V segments (TRBV6-2 and TRBV6-3 among them) were excluded as indistinguishable.

Use of 60 Vbeta and 13 Jbeta primers characterized the PCR. Sequencing was performed with immunoSEQ multiplex PCR; in TCRdb, only in-frame clones are kept and a portion is missing. The table lists about 88,000 clones. The source is a girl aged 5 to 17 in good health and CMV-seropositive. This rearrangement joins TRBV2 to TRBJ2-7; 8 bases align to TRBD1. The sample comprised PBMCs. This CDR3 reads CASSEGGQALYEQYF. The CDR3, as DNA: TGTGCCAGCAGTGAAGGGGGACAGGCGCTTTACGAGCAGTACTTC.